This entry concerns a single TCR beta chain. Its specificity is unknown. Patients were excluded for autoimmune disease history or systemic immunosuppression. Clones were read by immunoSEQ multiplex PCR, and TCRdb kept only the in-frame ones, dropping some. The sample carries approximately 68,000 clones, around 80% recorded once. This sample is part of a study of OX40 agonist ivuxolimab in advanced cancers. Study-level background: Patients were given ivuxolimab, an antibody that agonizes OX40 (CD134). Points from the study as a whole: CD4+ T cells averaged fewer expanded clones than CD8+ T cells.

CDR1 is SGHTA, CDR2 FQGTGA, per germline. This CDR3 comprises 13 residues. V was clipped by 5 bases and J by 4 bases, with 9 bases between them. The rearrangement links TRBV7-3 to TRBJ1-3; D is unclear. Sequences were derived from CD4+ or CD8+ T cells sorted from blood, sampled in a trial of the OX40 agonist ivuxolimab. This sequence originates from an adult with an advanced solid tumor such as melanoma, head and neck, liver or kidney cancer. The CDR3 sequence is CASSPDSGNTIYF. The CDR3 region has the DNA TGTGCCAGCAGCCCTGACTCCGGAAACACCATATATTTT.